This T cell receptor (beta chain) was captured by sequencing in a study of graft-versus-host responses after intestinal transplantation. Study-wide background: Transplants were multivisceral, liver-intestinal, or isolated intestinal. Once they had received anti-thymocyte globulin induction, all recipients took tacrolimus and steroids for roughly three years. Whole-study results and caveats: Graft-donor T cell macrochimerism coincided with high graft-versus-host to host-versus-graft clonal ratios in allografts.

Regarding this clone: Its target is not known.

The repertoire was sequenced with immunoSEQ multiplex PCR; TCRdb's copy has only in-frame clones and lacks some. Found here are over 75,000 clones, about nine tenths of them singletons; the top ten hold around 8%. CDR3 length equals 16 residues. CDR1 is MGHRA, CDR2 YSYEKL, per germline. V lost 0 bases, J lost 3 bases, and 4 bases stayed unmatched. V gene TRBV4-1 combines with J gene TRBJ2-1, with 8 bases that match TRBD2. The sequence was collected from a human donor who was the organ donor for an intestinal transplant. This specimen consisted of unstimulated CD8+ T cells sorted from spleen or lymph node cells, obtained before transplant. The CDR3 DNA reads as TGCGCCAGCAGCCAAGATGCGGGGGGATACTACAATGAGCAGTTCTTC. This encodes CASSQDAGGYYNEQFF.